What follows are 13 T cell receptor beta chains derived from one specimen sequenced in a study of T cell repertoires in cytomegalovirus infection. These receptors' targets are unknown. TCRdb reanalysed the reads using MiXCR and keeps one entry per CDR3 protein. The sample carries 450,000 to 600,000 distinct CDR3 sequences, about 39% recorded once. Material: cultured PBMCs, obtained from culture after CMV antigen stimulation. Source of these receptors: a human donor in good health (CMV status not recorded). Some clones in this sample may be carry-over from other donors' samples.

V and J are TRBV14 and TRBJ1-1; no definite D call. Looked up from germline, CDR1 is SGHDN and CDR2 is FVKESK. This CDR3 contains 14 residues. V was clipped by 9 bases and J by 4 bases, with 18 bases between them. CDR3 DNA: TGTGCCAGTGACGTGGGAGGCAGCGGCACTGAAGCTTTCTTT. Its translation: CASDVGGSGTEAFF. The full variable domain, with the rest looked up from reference TRBV14 and TRBJ1-1, is EAGVTQFPSHSVIEKGQTVTLRCDPISGHDNLYWYRRVMGKEIKFLLHFVKESKQDESGMPNNRFLAERTGGTYSTLKVQPAELEDSGVYFCASDVGGSGTEAFFGQGTRLTVV.

The V gene is TRBV23-1, the J gene TRBJ2-7, with unresolved D. TRBV23-1 is an ORF, and what it does is uncertain. This CDR3 is built from 16 residues. The ends were cut back, 4 bases at V and 2 bases at J, with 18 bases in the middle. DNA of the CDR3: TGCGCCAGCAGTCTAGTCGGTGGGCAGCCGACCTACGAGCAGTACTTC. Residues: CASSLVGGQPTYEQYF.

The chain couples TRBV7-9 to TRBJ2-7; maybe TRBD2 (5 bases). The CDR3 consists of 14 residues. V lost 7 bases to trimming and J lost 6 bases, with 19 bases between them. Germline V gene data show CDR1 as SEHNR and CDR2 as FQNEAQ (reference sequence). The CDR3 DNA follows: TGTGCCAGCACCATAGCGACAAGACTCCCCGAGCAGTACTTC. Residues: CASTIATRLPEQYF.

This clonotype has more than one count but fewer than ten. This chain uses TRBV28 with TRBJ1-3; D unresolved. This CDR3 region has 14 residues. V dropped 3 bases and J dropped 2 bases, with 8 bases sitting between them. Per the germline V gene, CDR1 is MDHEN and CDR2 is SYDVKM. CDR3 nucleotides: TGTGCCAGCAGTTTGCCAATTACTGGAAACACCATATATTTT. This encodes CASSLPITGNTIYF.

The V call is TRBV7-2, the J call TRBJ1-2; no clear D gene. Per germline, CDR1 SGHTA and CDR2 FQGNSA. V was cut by 2 bases and J by 1 base, with 8 bases left in between. CDR3 length equals 14 residues. The DNA for the CDR3 is TGTGCCAGCAGCTTAACGGACCGTAACTATGGCTACACCTTC. Translated, it gives CASSLTDRNYGYTF.

This clonotype was detected only a few times. This chain uses TRBV6-5 with TRBJ2-7; D may be TRBD1 (5 bases). The CDR3 extends over 15 amino acids. V lost 0 bases and J 3 bases, leaving 12 bases between the germline ends. Germline values: CDR1 MNHEY, CDR2 SVGAGI. CDR3 amino acids: CASSYSFRGIYEQYF. The DNA of the CDR3 is TGTGCCAGCAGTTACTCTTTTAGGGGAATCTACGAGCAGTACTTC.

This clonotype has a handful of counts. The chain is built from TRBV19 and TRBJ1-4; 8 nucleotides align to TRBD1. Trimming at V came to 7 bases and at J to 6 bases, leaving 7 bases not matched to a gene. The CDR3 contains 14 residues. Germline lookup yields CDR1 LNHDA and CDR2 SQIVND (reference sequence). The CDR3 bases are TGTGCCAGTACCCCGGACAGGGTGGATGAAAAACTGTTTTTT. Translating gives CASTPDRVDEKLFF.

The V call is TRBV6-6, the J call TRBJ1-1; D remains unclear. The germline V and J ends were trimmed by 8 bases and 1 base, with 14 bases remaining between them. The CDR3 is 14 residues long. The germline V gene encodes CDR1 MNHNY and CDR2 SVGAGI (reference sequence). The CDR3 region is CASARAEPNTEAFF. Here the CDR3 DNA reads TGTGCCAGCGCTCGGGCGGAGCCGAACACTGAAGCTTTCTTT.

The chain employs TRBV19 and TRBJ2-3; D may be TRBD2 (6 bases). The germline gives CDR1 LNHDA, CDR2 SQIVND (reference sequence). V was clipped by 1 base and J by 2 bases, with 13 bases between them. The CDR3 spans 16 residues. In DNA, the CDR3 is TGTGCCAGTAGTATAGGAAAGGGAGGACCCACAGATACGCAGTATTTT. Its translation is CASSIGKGGPTDTQYF.

The rearrangement links TRBV27 to TRBJ2-1; 7 nucleotides line up with TRBD2. With 8 bases clipped from V and 9 bases from J, the junction kept 19 bases outside the gene matches. The CDR3 consists of 16 residues. Germline V lookup: CDR1 MNHEY, CDR2 SMNVEV (reference sequence). The CDR3 sequence is CASLPHRGGRFGEQFF. The CDR3 nucleotides read TGTGCCAGCCTACCACATCGTGGCGGGAGATTTGGTGAGCAGTTCTTC.

The V and J genes are TRBV4-3 and TRBJ1-5; D is possibly TRBD1 (5 bases). V was pared by 0 bases and J by 8 bases, with 8 bases between. The CDR3 length is 13 residues. Germline V gives CDR1 LGHNA, CDR2 YSLEER. CDR3 loop: CASSQDLGEPQHF. The CDR3 bases are TGCGCCAGCAGCCAAGATTTGGGGGAGCCCCAGCATTTT.

The V call is TRBV5-3, the J call TRBJ1-2, with 7 bases matching TRBD1. TRBV5-3 has ORF status, its function being uncertain. The CDR3 is 14 amino acids. Unmatched junction bases numbered 11, after V lost 8 bases and J lost 4 bases. The CDR3 is CASSGYRGIYGYTF. The CDR3, as DNA: TGTGCCAGCAGCGGATACAGGGGAATCTATGGCTACACCTTC.

The gene calls are TRBV6-2 or TRBV6-3 and TRBJ2-7; TRBD2 matches at 7 bases. V lost 3 bases and J lost 2; bases outside the gene matches: 10. The CDR3 has 16 amino acids. Germline-derived CDR1 and CDR2 are MNHEY and SVGEGT. This chain's CDR3 is CASSYGPSGVAYEQYF. The CDR3 bases are TGTGCCAGCAGTTATGGGCCAAGCGGGGTCGCCTACGAGCAGTACTTC.